Following are 21 T cell receptor beta chains from one sample sequenced in a study of CD8 T cells in Susac syndrome (dated by TCRdb to between 2018 and 2021). Library generation was performed with the immunoSEQ multiplex PCR assay. RNA was extracted with the RNeasy kit and 0.5 to 1 ug was reverse transcribed using random hexamers. The public reads were reanalyzed by TCRdb: fastp trimming at Q25, MiXCR alignment, in-frame beta chains only. Here each entry gathers all rows of one CDR3 protein and keeps the most common genes and DNA. For this sample the table gives about 150,000 distinct CDR3 sequences, of which around 95% were detected only once. Together, the top ten hold over 0.15% of the sample. Material for sequencing was CD8+ T cells from PBMCs. These receptors were obtained from a human donor with Susac syndrome.

CDR3: CASSLPPGAMGETQYF. In DNA, the CDR3 is TGTGCCAGCAGCTTGCCTCCGGGGGCCATGGGGGAGACCCAGTACTTC. The V call is TRBV7-2, the J call TRBJ2-5; perhaps D is TRBD1 or TRBD2 (6 bases each). CDR1 SGHTA and CDR2 FQGNSA come from the germline V gene. The CDR3 spans 16 residues. V gave up 3 bases and J gave up 5 bases, with 19 bases separating them.

J is TRBJ2-7 and V is TRBV28; 10 bases line up with TRBD1. Germline V CDR1 and CDR2: MDHEN, SYDVKM. Germline trimming cut 5 bases from V and 3 bases from J; bases unmatched to any gene: 7. This CDR3 has 15 amino acids. The CDR3 DNA sequence: TGTGCCAGCAGTATAGGGACAGGGGAAATCTACGAGCAGTACTTC. Its translation: CASSIGTGEIYEQYF.

V is TRBV9 and J is TRBJ2-1; D is possibly TRBD2 (5 bases). The germline V gene has CDR1 SGDLS and CDR2 YYNGEE. Trimming shortened V by 0 bases and J by 7 bases, and 11 bases separated the two germline ends. CDR3 length: 14 residues. CDR3 nucleotide sequence: TGTGCCAGCAGCGTAGCGGCTAGCCCGAATGAGCAGTTCTTC. Encoded protein: CASSVAASPNEQFF.

This clonotype occurred once. J is TRBJ1-3 and V is TRBV4-1; no clear D gene. This CDR3 region has 15 residues. Germline V lookup: CDR1 MGHRA, CDR2 YSYEKL. V lost 4 bases, J lost 0 bases, and 10 bases lay in between. The CDR3 reads CASSPTRNSGNTIYF. CDR3 DNA sequence: TGCGCCAGCAGCCCAACCAGGAACTCTGGAAACACCATATATTTT.

The CDR3 reads CASSYGAAGANVLTF. The DNA of the CDR3 is TGCGCCAGCAGCTATGGGGCGGCCGGGGCCAACGTCCTGACTTTC. The chain is built from TRBV5-1 and TRBJ2-6; possibly TRBD1 for D (5 bases). Germline-derived CDR1 and CDR2 are SGHRS and YFSETQ. The CDR3 has 15 residues. V lost 3 bases and J lost 4, with 11 bases in between.

The chain combines TRBV30 with TRBJ2-3, with D unclear. Germline loops: CDR1 GTSNPN, CDR2 SVGIG (reference sequence). The CDR3 has 12 residues. The V and J ends lost 0 bases and 3 bases respectively, with 4 bases between them. The DNA for the CDR3 is TGTGCCTGGAGTGTTAGGACAGATACGCAGTATTTT. It encodes CAWSVRTDTQYF.

The chain couples TRBV13 to TRBJ2-7; D is ambiguous. The CDR3 extends over 13 amino acids. V was trimmed by 4 bases and J by 2 bases, leaving 9 bases between them. Germline-derived CDR1 and CDR2 are PRHDT and FYEKMQ (reference sequence). The DNA for the CDR3 is TGTGCCAGCAGCTCTGGAGACGCCTACGAGCAGTACTTC. Residues: CASSSGDAYEQYF.

The chain joins TRBV28 to TRBJ2-4; TRBD1 might be the D (5 bases). Germline V CDR1 and CDR2: MDHEN, SYDVKM. V lost 3 bases, J lost 5 bases, and 14 bases lay in between. This CDR3 is 15 amino acids long. The CDR3 loop is CASSFLRTRENIQYF. In DNA form, the CDR3 reads TGTGCCAGCAGTTTCCTCCGGACAAGGGAAAACATTCAGTACTTC.

The genes are TRBV29-1 and TRBJ1-3; 8 positions agree with TRBD1. V shed 4 bases and J 8 bases; nucleotides not matched to a gene: 16. The CDR3 runs to 16 residues. CDR1 is SQVTM and CDR2 is ANQGSEA in the germline V gene. The CDR3 sequence: CSVGGDTSGGADTIYF. CDR3 nucleotide sequence: TGCAGCGTTGGCGGGGACACTTCAGGGGGCGCGGACACCATATATTTT. The full variable domain, rest sourced from reference TRBV29-1 and TRBJ1-3, is SAVISQKPSRDICQRGTSLTIQCQVDSQVTMMFWYRQQPGQSLTLIATANQGSEATYESGFVIDKFPISRPNLTFSTLTVSNMSPEDSSIYLCSVGGDTSGGADTIYFGEGSWLTVV.

The V gene is TRBV27, the J gene TRBJ2-7, with TRBD2 identical over 11 bases. This CDR3 spans 16 amino acids. V shed 8 bases and J 3 bases; nucleotides not matched to a gene: 12. Germline assignment: CDR1 MNHEY and CDR2 SMNVEV (reference sequence). The CDR3, as DNA: TGTGCCAGCGGTGACTTGACTAGCGGGATCTTCTACGAGCAGTACTTC. Residues: CASGDLTSGIFYEQYF.

The chain employs TRBV28 and TRBJ2-7; 7 bases are a match to TRBD1. CDR3 length: 15 amino acids. Germline V lookup: CDR1 MDHEN, CDR2 SYDVKM. The V gene end was trimmed by 0 bases and the J gene end by 4 bases; junction bases not matched to a gene: 6. The CDR3, as DNA: TGTGCCAGCAGTTTATGGGAAGGGACAGAGTACGAGCAGTACTTC. Amino acids: CASSLWEGTEYEQYF.

This clonotype was found a few times. V is TRBV9 and J is TRBJ2-1; the D is unclear. The ends were cut back, 5 bases at V and 4 bases at J, with 4 bases in the middle. CDR3 length: 11 residues. Germline assignment: CDR1 SGDLS and CDR2 YYNGEE. DNA for the CDR3: TGTGCCAGCAGTGGATACAATGAGCAGTTCTTC. This gives the protein CASSGYNEQFF.

The rearrangement links TRBV27 to TRBJ2-4; no clear D gene. V was trimmed by 0 bases and J by 1 base, leaving 7 bases between them. Germline V gene data show CDR1 as MNHEY and CDR2 as SMNVEV (reference sequence). The CDR3 loop spans 15 amino acids. The CDR3 DNA follows: TGTGCCAGCAGTTTATCGGCTGTCGCCAAAAACATTCAGTACTTC. The encoded protein is CASSLSAVAKNIQYF.

The CDR3 loop is CASSLLREMVNEQFF. The CDR3 coding sequence is TGTGCCAGCAGCTTACTGAGGGAGATGGTCAATGAGCAGTTCTTC. The chain carries TRBV7-6 and TRBJ2-1, with D tentatively TRBD2 (5 bases). The CDR3 contains 15 residues. Germline-derived CDR1 and CDR2 are SGHVS and FNYEAQ. V lost 2 bases, J lost 6 bases, and 14 bases lay in between.

J is TRBJ1-1 and V is TRBV9; D remains ambiguous. Germline V gene data show CDR1 as SGDLS and CDR2 as YYNGEE. Trimming shortened V by 3 bases and J by 2 bases, and 8 bases separated the two germline ends. The CDR3 sequence is 13 residues long. The CDR3: CASSAGANTEAFF. For the CDR3, the DNA is TGTGCCAGCAGCGCCGGAGCCAACACTGAAGCTTTCTTT.

The J gene is TRBJ2-1, the V gene TRBV29-1, with TRBD1 matching 10 bases. Losses at the gene ends were 7 bases for V and 5 bases for J; bases not matched to a gene: 5. Germline V gene data show CDR1 as SQVTM and CDR2 as ANQGSEA. The CDR3 is made up of 13 amino acids. The DNA of the CDR3 is TGCAGCGAACGACAGGGGGCAGACAATGAGCAGTTCTTC. Amino acids: CSERQGADNEQFF.

V is TRBV20-1 and J is TRBJ1-3, with 8 bases aligning to TRBD1. Germline V gene lookup returns CDR1 DFQATT and CDR2 SNEGSKA (reference sequence). The J segment lost 0 bases and the V segment lost 0 bases, leaving 10 bases of the junction unmatched. This CDR3 is built from 18 residues. The CDR3 DNA sequence: TGCAGTGCTAGAGATGGGACAGGCTTCACCGTCTCTGGAAACACCATATATTTT. Its protein is CSARDGTGFTVSGNTIYF.

J is TRBJ1-2 and V is TRBV25-1; unclear D gene. Deletions cut 5 bases from V and 8 bases from J, with 6 bases between. This CDR3 region has 10 residues. Germline CDR1 reads MGHDK; CDR2 reads SYGVNS. CDR3 region: CASSRLGYTF. The CDR3 DNA reads TGTGCCAGCAGTAGACTGGGCTACACCTTC.

V gene TRBV7-9 combines with J gene TRBJ1-2, with 8 bases identical to TRBD1. CDR1 and CDR2 (germline): SEHNR, FQNEAQ (reference sequence). This CDR3 comprises 14 residues. J lost 7 bases, V lost 4 bases, and 8 bases had no gene match. The CDR3 region is CASSSSTGAGGYTF. Written as DNA, the CDR3 is TGTGCCAGCAGCTCTTCGACAGGGGCGGGTGGCTACACCTTC.

The genes are TRBV12-3 or TRBV12-4 and TRBJ1-5; no clear D. The CDR3 runs to 15 residues. V was cut by 3 bases and J by 5 bases, with 14 bases left in between. The CDR3 sequence is CASSLIEPGDQPQHF. CDR3 bases: TGTGCCAGCAGTTTGATCGAACCGGGCGATCAGCCCCAGCATTTT.

The chain carries TRBV6-4 and TRBJ2-2; no reliable D call. Germline CDR1 reads MRHNA; CDR2 reads SNTAGT. V dropped 8 bases and J dropped 0 bases, with 13 bases sitting between them. The CDR3 is 15 amino acids. CDR3: CASVSGAANTGELFF. The CDR3 DNA sequence: TGTGCCAGCGTAAGTGGAGCCGCGAACACCGGGGAGCTGTTTTTT.